This T cell receptor (beta chain) came from a study of vaccination and CD4 T cells after COVID-19. Germline V gives CDR1 MGHDK, CDR2 SYGVNS. This CDR3 contains 17 residues. V was trimmed by 0 bases and J by 0 bases, leaving 13 bases between them. Cultured CD4+ T cells had their DNA profiled by the Oncomine TCR Beta short-read assay. MiXCR was run by TCRdb on the PCR reads, yielding one entry per CDR3 protein. The sample lists about 16,000 distinct CDR3 sequences, around 44% occurring once. Treatment of the sample: roughly nine-day PBMC culture with coronavirus spike peptide pools or control peptides (ViraFEST assay). Following expansion of antigen-specific T cells with peptide pools, ViraFEST then sequenced TCRs. The culture of under 2.5 million PBMCs per well included 8 to 10 IU/ml IL-2 and about 9.9 ug/ml peptide pools. About this clonotype: Its antigen is not known.

The TCR originated in a human donor who had recovered from COVID-19. J is TRBJ2-3 and V is TRBV25-1; D not certain. Source material: CD4+ T cells from blood, cultured in vitro. The CDR3 sequence: CASSEYISVRSTDTQYF. CDR3 bases: TGTGCCAGCAGTGAATATATTTCCGTGAGAAGCACAGATACGCAGTATTTT. Filled out from reference TRBV25-1 and TRBJ2-3, the complete variable domain reads EADIYQTPRYLVIGTGKKITLECSQTMGHDKMYWYQQDPGMELHLIHYSYGVNSTEKGDLSSESTVSRIRTEHFPLTLESARPSHTSQYLCASSEYISVRSTDTQYFGPGTRLTVL.